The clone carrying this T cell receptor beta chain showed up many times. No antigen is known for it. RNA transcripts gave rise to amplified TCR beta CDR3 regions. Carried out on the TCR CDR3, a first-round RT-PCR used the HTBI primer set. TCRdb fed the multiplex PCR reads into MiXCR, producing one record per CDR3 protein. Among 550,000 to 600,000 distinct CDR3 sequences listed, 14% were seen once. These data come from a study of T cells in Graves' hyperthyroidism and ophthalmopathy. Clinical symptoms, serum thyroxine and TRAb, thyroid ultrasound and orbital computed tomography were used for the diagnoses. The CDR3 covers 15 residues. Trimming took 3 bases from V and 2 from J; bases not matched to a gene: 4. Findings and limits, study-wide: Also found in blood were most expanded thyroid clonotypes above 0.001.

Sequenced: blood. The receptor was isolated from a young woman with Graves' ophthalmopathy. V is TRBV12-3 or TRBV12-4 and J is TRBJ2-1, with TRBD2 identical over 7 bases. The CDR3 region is CASSLSGGPYNEQFF. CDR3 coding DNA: TGTGCCAGCAGTTTGTCGGGGGGACCCTACAATGAGCAGTTCTTC.